The 6 T cell receptor beta chains below were found in one sample sequenced in a study of blood T cell repertoires in COVID-19. The assay was immunoSEQ multiplex PCR, and TCRdb's table has in-frame clones only and misses some. This sample has nearly 250,000 clones; just under 90% occur once, and the top ten carry about 1%. Sequencing input: PBMCs or T cells enriched from blood (not recorded which). These receptor sequences come from a man aged 50-59 years who had been exposed to COVID-19.

The rearrangement links TRBV30 to TRBJ2-5; TRBD2 is a possible D gene (7 bases). Germline V gene lookup returns CDR1 GTSNPN and CDR2 SVGIG (reference sequence). V shed 3 bases and J shed 5 bases, with 16 bases lying between them. This CDR3 spans 14 amino acids. CDR3 protein: CAWRDRGAPETQYF. Here the CDR3 DNA reads TGTGCCTGGAGGGATCGGGGGGCCCCCGAGACCCAGTACTTC.

The chain recombines TRBV5-1 with TRBJ1-6; D is perhaps TRBD1 (5 bases). Germline loops: CDR1 SGHRS, CDR2 YFSETQ. Trimming left V 6 bases short and J 5 bases short, with 12 bases between. The CDR3 extends over 14 amino acids. The CDR3 region has the DNA TGCGCCAGCACCTTCGGGGGACATAATTCACCCCTCCACTTT. This translates into CASTFGGHNSPLHF. Full variable domain (remainder filled in from reference TRBV5-1 and TRBJ1-6): KAGVTQTPRYLIKTRGQQVTLSCSPISGHRSVSWYQQTPGQGLQFLFEYFSETQRNKGNFPGRFSGRQFSNSRSEMNVSTLELGDSALYLCASTFGGHNSPLHFGNGTRLTVT.

The CDR3 coding sequence is TGTGCCAGCTCACCAACAACAGGGGGCGGTTCTGGGGCCAACGTCCTGACTTTC. Amino acid sequence: CASSPTTGGGSGANVLTF. The chain has TRBV18 and TRBJ2-6; 9 bases fit TRBD1. Germline loops: CDR1 KGHSH, CDR2 LQKENI. The CDR3 has 18 residues. The V and J ends lost 2 bases and 1 base, in that order; junction bases with no gene match: 6.

The CDR3 is CASSLPSGANVLTF. CDR3 DNA: TGCGCCAGCAGCCTTCCCTCTGGGGCCAACGTCCTGACTTTC. The gene calls are TRBV5-1 and TRBJ2-6; the D is unclear. Between the trimmed V and J ends, which lost 4 bases and 0 bases, there was a span of 5 bases. Germline CDR1 is SGHRS and CDR2 is YFSETQ. The CDR3 has 14 residues. The variable domain in full, completed from reference TRBV5-1 and TRBJ2-6, reads KAGVTQTPRYLIKTRGQQVTLSCSPISGHRSVSWYQQTPGQGLQFLFEYFSETQRNKGNFPGRFSGRQFSNSRSEMNVSTLELGDSALYLCASSLPSGANVLTFGAGSRLTVL.

The chain couples TRBV28 to TRBJ2-7; TRBD2 matches 9 bases. Germline V lookup: CDR1 MDHEN, CDR2 SYDVKM. This CDR3 contains 14 residues. Trimming at V came to 8 bases and at J to 5 bases, leaving 10 bases not matched to a gene. CDR3 nucleotides: TGTGCCAGCCATCCTCCGGGACTAGCCCACGAGCAGTACGTC. Residues: CASHPPGLAHEQYV.

V usage is TRBV7-9 and J usage is TRBJ2-7; no clear D gene. CDR1 and CDR2 (germline): SEHNR, FQNEAQ (reference sequence). V lost 5 bases and J 2 bases, leaving 13 bases between the germline ends. This CDR3 is built from 14 residues. CDR3 DNA sequence: TGTGCCAGCAGCCGCGACATGGGTACCTACGAGCAGTACTTC. This codes for CASSRDMGTYEQYF.